Presented here are 21 T cell receptor beta chains from one specimen sequenced in a study of T cell responses to AZD1222 COVID-19 vaccine. Clones were read by immunoSEQ multiplex PCR, and TCRdb kept only the in-frame ones, dropping some. This table holds approximately 93,000 clones, around 89% found once. The input for sequencing was peripheral blood, taken 28 days after the second AZD1222 dose. The receptors come from an adult who received the AZD1222 COVID-19 vaccine.

This clone appeared once. The V call is TRBV5-4, the J call TRBJ2-1, with 9 bases identical to TRBD2. Germline V lookup: CDR1 SGHNT, CDR2 YYREEE (reference sequence). V was clipped by 6 bases and J by 2 bases; unmatched bases: 9. The CDR3 loop spans 16 amino acids. The CDR3 loop is CASTEGGGAAYNEQFF. The CDR3 DNA follows: TGTGCCAGCACGGAGGGCGGGGGGGCCGCCTACAATGAGCAGTTCTTC.

This chain links TRBV5-4 with TRBJ1-4; D not resolved. This CDR3 is built from 13 residues. Germline assignment: CDR1 SGHNT and CDR2 YYREEE (reference sequence). V was shortened by 0 bases and J by 8 bases, with 8 bases between the two germline ends. The CDR3 is CASSLGQEEKLFF. The CDR3 region has the DNA TGTGCCAGCAGCTTGGGCCAGGAGGAAAAACTGTTTTTT.

This chain joins TRBV29-1 and TRBJ1-2; D is uncertain. Germline CDR1 SQVTM, CDR2 ANQGSEA. CDR3 length: 11 amino acids. V was pared by 6 bases and J by 0 bases, with 5 bases between. This CDR3 reads CSVPTNYGYTF. The CDR3 nucleotides are TGCAGCGTCCCAACTAACTATGGCTACACCTTC. Based on the CDR3 plus reference TRBV29-1 and TRBJ1-2, the full variable domain is SAVISQKPSRDICQRGTSLTIQCQVDSQVTMMFWYRQQPGQSLTLIATANQGSEATYESGFVIDKFPISRPNLTFSTLTVSNMSPEDSSIYLCSVPTNYGYTFGSGTRLTVV.

The V gene is TRBV16, the J gene TRBJ1-3; D gene unclear. Germline V gene data show CDR1 as KGHSY and CDR2 as FQNENV. Trimming removed 8 bases at V and 0 bases at J, with 8 bases between. The CDR3 loop spans 13 amino acids. This chain's CDR3 is CASRVASGNTIYF. Here the CDR3 DNA reads TGTGCCAGCCGTGTGGCCTCTGGAAACACCATATATTTT.

The rearrangement links TRBV2 to TRBJ1-2; D possibly corresponds to TRBD1 (6 bases). The V gene's germline CDR1 is SNHLY and CDR2 FYNNEI. The V gene lost 7 bases and the J gene lost 5 bases, with 11 bases spanning the gap. The CDR3 spans 12 residues. The CDR3 region is CASKRTVYGYTF. The CDR3 region has the DNA TGTGCCAGCAAGCGGACAGTGTATGGCTACACCTTC.

The chain is built from TRBV30 and TRBJ2-3; 7 bases line up with TRBD2. The CDR3 is 15 residues long. The J segment lost 3 bases and the V segment lost 5 bases, leaving 11 bases of the junction unmatched. The germline CDR1 and CDR2 sequences are GTSNPN and SVGIG (reference sequence). The DNA of the CDR3 is TGTGCCTGGGGGGGAGGGAGCGGGGAGACAGATACGCAGTATTTT. Amino acid sequence: CAWGGGSGETDTQYF.

The chain recombines TRBV7-3 with TRBJ2-1; 8 positions match TRBD2. The CDR3 has 14 residues. Germline CDR1 reads SGHTA; CDR2 reads FQGTGA. V was clipped by 5 bases and J by 3 bases; unmatched bases: 3. The CDR3 DNA follows: TGTGCCAGCAGCCCGGGACTAGGCTACAATGAGCAGTTCTTC. It yields the protein CASSPGLGYNEQFF.

Here the CDR3 DNA reads TGTGCCAGCGGACAGGTCTACGAGCAGTACTTC. Protein: CASGQVYEQYF. The chain combines TRBV2 with TRBJ2-7, with TRBD1 matching over 7 bases. V shed 8 bases, J shed 3 bases, and the junction held 1 base outside the gene matches. The CDR3 has 11 residues. The germline V gene encodes CDR1 SNHLY and CDR2 FYNNEI.

The genes are TRBV15 and TRBJ2-2; D gene uncertain. The CDR3 loop spans 15 amino acids. Trimming took 0 bases from V and 7 from J, leaving 12 bases between them. Per germline, CDR1 LNHNV and CDR2 YYDKDF (reference sequence). CDR3: CATSRDGLSDGELFF. The CDR3 DNA follows: TGTGCCACCAGCAGAGATGGGTTATCAGACGGGGAGCTGTTTTTT.

The chain uses TRBV5-4 and TRBJ1-4; D uncertain. Germline assignment: CDR1 SGHNT and CDR2 YYREEE (reference sequence). This CDR3 has 14 amino acids. V lost 2 bases and J 7 bases, leaving 12 bases between the germline ends. The CDR3 DNA reads as TGTGCCAGCAGCTTCCTGGGAACCCCTGAAAAACTGTTTTTT. This encodes CASSFLGTPEKLFF.

CDR3 DNA sequence: TGCAGTGCTAGTTCGAACAACAGAGCGGACACTGAAGCTTTCTTT. It codes for CSASSNNRADTEAFF. The gene calls are TRBV20-1 and TRBJ1-1; D is uncertain. V was cut by 3 bases and J by 3 bases, with 17 bases left in between. The length of the CDR3 is 15 residues. Looked up from germline, CDR1 is DFQATT and CDR2 is SNEGSKA (reference sequence).

The chain links TRBV19 to TRBJ2-7, with TRBD1 matching over 7 bases. Germline trimming cut 5 bases from V and 4 bases from J; bases unmatched to any gene: 5. From germline, CDR1 is LNHDA and CDR2 SQIVND (reference sequence). The CDR3 covers 13 residues. The CDR3: CASSPGTAYEQYF. CDR3 sequence (DNA): TGTGCCAGTAGTCCCGGGACAGCTTACGAGCAGTACTTC. Full variable domain (outside the CDR3, taken from reference TRBV19 and TRBJ2-7): DGGITQSPKYLFRKEGQNVTLSCEQNLNHDAMYWYRQDPGQGLRLIYYSQIVNDFQKGDIAEGYSVSREKKESFPLTVTSAQKNPTAFYLCASSPGTAYEQYFGPGTRLTVT.

The chain joins TRBV18 to TRBJ1-5; tentatively, D is TRBD1 (5 bases). From germline, CDR1 is KGHSH and CDR2 LQKENI. The V gene lost 3 bases and the J gene lost 3 bases, with 12 bases spanning the gap. The CDR3 is 15 residues long. CDR3 sequence (DNA): TGTGCCAGCTCACCCGAGGGGACCTTCAATCAGCCCCAGCATTTT. This translates into CASSPEGTFNQPQHF.

The rearrangement joins TRBV11-2 to TRBJ1-1; 7 bases fit TRBD1. The junction had 2 bases not matched to a gene; V was cut back by 0 bases and J by 4 bases. CDR3 length: 14 residues. Germline values: CDR1 SGHAT, CDR2 FQNNGV. CDR3 sequence: CASSLEQGFTEAFF. The CDR3 region has the DNA TGTGCCAGCAGCTTAGAACAGGGGTTCACTGAAGCTTTCTTT.

The chain has TRBV5-4 and TRBJ1-2; D is uncertain. V was pared by 4 bases and J by 3 bases, with 13 bases between. Germline V gives CDR1 SGHNT, CDR2 YYREEE (reference sequence). The CDR3 extends over 14 amino acids. The CDR3 protein is CASSPKGNHYGYTF. In DNA form, the CDR3 reads TGTGCCAGCAGCCCGAAAGGCAATCACTATGGCTACACCTTC.

The V call is TRBV5-8, the J call TRBJ1-2; D not resolved. V dropped 0 bases and J dropped 0 bases, with 9 bases sitting between them. The CDR3 spans 15 residues. CDR1 SGHTS and CDR2 YDEGEE come from the germline V gene. The CDR3 reads CASSLARAANYGYTF. The CDR3 DNA reads TGTGCCAGCAGCTTGGCAAGGGCAGCTAACTATGGCTACACCTTC.

This rearrangement joins TRBV18 to TRBJ2-2, with TRBD1 as a possible D gene (6 bases). The CDR3 is 14 amino acids. Looked up from germline, CDR1 is KGHSH and CDR2 is LQKENI. Trimming removed 4 bases from V and 5 bases from J, with 11 bases in between. The DNA for the CDR3 is TGTGCCAGCTCACACTCTAGGGGGACCGGGGAGCTGTTTTTT. Its protein product is CASSHSRGTGELFF.

DNA for the CDR3: TGTGCCAGCAGTTACAGCCCGGCCACCAACTATGGCTACACCTTC. Its translation is CASSYSPATNYGYTF. The rearrangement links TRBV6-2 or TRBV6-3 to TRBJ1-2; D is undetermined. Trimming pared 2 bases from V and 2 bases from J, leaving 12 bases between. The CDR3 is 15 residues long. Germline-derived CDR1 and CDR2 are MNHEY and SVGEGT.

The chain has TRBV5-4 and TRBJ2-5, with 11 bases identical to TRBD2. CDR3 size: 15 residues. The germline CDR1 and CDR2 sequences are SGHNT and YYREEE (reference sequence). V trimming: 4 bases; J trimming: 5 bases; junction bases outside the gene matches: 7. The CDR3 bases are TGTGCCAGCAGCCGTAGCGGGGGGGCGGGTGAGACCCAGTACTTC. Residues: CASSRSGGAGETQYF.

The genes are TRBV19 and TRBJ1-5, with a tentative D call TRBD1 (6 bases). Germline CDR1 LNHDA, CDR2 SQIVND (reference sequence). This CDR3 spans 15 amino acids. V lost 3 bases and J 5 bases, leaving 14 bases between the germline ends. CDR3 coding DNA: TGTGCCAGTAGTATGATTGGGGGCACCCATCAGCCCCAGCATTTT. Its translation: CASSMIGGTHQPQHF.

The chain recombines TRBV2 with TRBJ1-2, with 8 bases fitting TRBD1. V dropped 6 bases and J dropped 4; count of bases not matched to a gene: 4. The CDR3 contains 13 residues. The V gene's germline CDR1 is SNHLY and CDR2 FYNNEI. CDR3 DNA: TGTGCCAGCAGGATCGGACAGGGCTATGGCTACACCTTC. Its protein product is CASRIGQGYGYTF.